Listed here are 8 T cell receptor beta chains from one sample, sequenced in a study of T cell repertoires in cytomegalovirus infection. TCRdb fed the reads into MiXCR, producing one record per CDR3 protein. The top ten hold over 12% of the sample, which has more than 200,000 distinct CDR3 sequences, approximately 9.2% seen once. The sample comprised PBMCs. The source of these receptors is a human donor in good health (CMV status not recorded). Some clones in this sample may be carry-over from other donors' samples.

This clonotype was seen repeatedly, ten times or more. The genes are TRBV28 and TRBJ2-5; 10 bases are a match to TRBD1. The CDR3 covers 15 residues. CDR1 is MDHEN and CDR2 is SYDVKM in the germline V gene. Trimming took 6 bases from V and 1 from J; bases not matched to a gene: 5. The CDR3 spells CASSLTGGGQETQYF. DNA of the CDR3: TGTGCCAGCAGCCTGACAGGGGGCGGCCAAGAGACCCAGTACTTC.

In its sample, this clonotype was seen a few times. The chain joins TRBV11-3 to TRBJ2-5, with D possibly matching TRBD2 (5 bases). V lost 8 bases, J lost 1 base, and 5 bases lay in between. Germline CDR1 is SGHNT and CDR2 is YENEEA. The CDR3 is made up of 11 amino acids. In DNA, the CDR3 is TGTGCCAGCGGACTCCAAGAGACCCAGTACTTC. Translated: CASGLQETQYF.

The table lists this clonotype with many counts. The rearrangement joins TRBV19 to TRBJ1-1; 7 bases map to TRBD1. J was trimmed by 5 bases and V by 6 bases; bases with no gene match: 12. The CDR3 is 15 residues long. Germline V lookup: CDR1 LNHDA, CDR2 SQIVND (reference sequence). DNA for the CDR3: TGTGCCAGTAGGAGGGACAGATCCCAGGGGACTGAAGCTTTCTTT. It specifies CASRRDRSQGTEAFF.

The chain joins TRBV5-1 to TRBJ1-1, with TRBD1 identical over 9 bases. The CDR3 length is 16 residues. V trimming: 4 bases; J trimming: 5 bases; junction bases outside the gene matches: 12. Germline values: CDR1 SGHRS, CDR2 YFSETQ. The CDR3 protein is CASSPWTTGGRTEAFF. CDR3 nucleotide sequence: TGCGCCAGCAGCCCGTGGACGACAGGGGGTCGGACTGAAGCTTTCTTT.

The CDR3 DNA is TGTGCCAGCAGGGCGGGGGGAGATGCGTACGAGCAGTACTTC. This sequence encodes CASRAGGDAYEQYF. The chain recombines TRBV25-1 with TRBJ2-7; TRBD2 matches 8 bases. The CDR3 is 14 residues long. Per germline, CDR1 MGHDK and CDR2 SYGVNS. Trimming took 6 bases from V and 4 from J; bases not matched to a gene: 8.

This sequence joins TRBV24-1 and TRBJ1-5; 8 bases agree with TRBD1. This CDR3 contains 16 residues. Germline V gene lookup returns CDR1 KGHDR and CDR2 SFDVKD. V was pared by 3 bases and J by 2 bases, with 5 bases of the junction left unmatched. The CDR3 DNA reads as TGTGCCACCAGTGATAACAGGGGGTTTGGCAATCAGCCCCAGCATTTT. It codes for CATSDNRGFGNQPQHF.

This clonotype was found many times. The chain employs TRBV15 and TRBJ2-3; TRBD2 aligns across 7 bases. J gave up 5 bases and V 4 bases, and 6 bases lay outside the gene matches. The CDR3 is 14 residues long. Germline loops: CDR1 LNHNV, CDR2 YYDKDF (reference sequence). The CDR3 DNA sequence: TGTGCCACCAGCAAGGCGGGAGTAAAAGATACGCAGTATTTT. It translates to CATSKAGVKDTQYF.

This clonotype was counted between two and nine times. The rearrangement links TRBV5-8 to TRBJ1-3, with 9 positions matching TRBD1. The germline V gene encodes CDR1 SGHTS and CDR2 YDEGEE. The CDR3 is made up of 15 amino acids. J gave up 4 bases and V 4 bases, and 6 bases lay outside the gene matches. The CDR3, as DNA: TGTGCCAGCAGCCCGAAGACAGGGGGGGGAAACACCATATATTTT. It encodes CASSPKTGGGNTIYF. Together with reference TRBV5-8 and TRBJ1-3, the CDR3 gives the full variable domain: EAGVTQSPTHLIKTRGQQATLRCSPISGHTSVYWYQQALGLGLQFLLWYDEGEERNRGNFPPRFSGRQFPNYSSELNVNALELEDSALYLCASSPKTGGGNTIYFGEGSWLTVV.